The entry that follows covers one T cell receptor (beta chain) sequence. TCRdb's copy holds only in-frame clones and misses some; the assay was immunoSEQ multiplex PCR. Of 40,000 to 50,000 clones in the sample, less than 85% were seen once. The sort gate was single viable CD3+CD4+CD8-CD45RO+ cells for memory CD4+ T cells. This sample is part of a study of memory CD4+ T cells and cytomegalovirus serostatus. CDR3 size: 13 residues. The V end lost 7 bases, the J end lost 8 bases, and 20 bases lay between the germline ends. Germline loops: CDR1 GTSNPN, CDR2 SVGIG (reference sequence). Input material: memory CD4+ T cells from blood. The source of this sequence is an adult in good health and CMV-seronegative. J is TRBJ1-2 and V is TRBV30, with TRBD1 as a possible D gene (6 bases). The DNA of the CDR3 is TGTGCCTTGCTAAACACAGGGAGTAGAGGCTACACCTTC. It codes for CALLNTGSRGYTF. The whole variable domain, filled in from reference TRBV30 and TRBJ1-2, reads SQTIHQWPATLVQPVGSPLSLECTVEGTSNPNLYWYRQAAGRGLQLLFYSVGIGQISSEVPQNLSASRPQDRQFILSSKKLLLSDSGFYLCALLNTGSRGYTFGSGTRLTVV.